The 30 T cell receptor beta chains reported below all come from one sample, sequenced in a study of spatial heterogeneity in lung cancer. Time point reported: sample taken at primary tumor resection. One entry per CDR3 protein results from TCRdb running MiXCR on the 5' RACE reads. The sample includes over 6,000 distinct CDR3 sequences, 9.7% of them seen just once. Sequenced here: normal lung tissue next to the tumor, sampled at surgery. The receptors derive from a male donor with early-stage non-small cell lung cancer.

This clonotype appeared many times. The chain carries TRBV6-2 or TRBV6-3 and TRBJ2-3, with TRBD2 matching 9 bases. The germline V gene has CDR1 MNHEY and CDR2 SVGEGT. This CDR3 comprises 15 residues. J was trimmed by 6 bases and V by 5 bases; bases with no gene match: 9. This CDR3 is CASSPQGTSYDTQYF. In DNA, the CDR3 is TGTGCCAGCAGTCCTCAAGGGACTAGCTACGATACGCAGTATTTT.

There are many counts of this clonotype. The chain links TRBV7-2 to TRBJ2-7; no clear D gene. Germline-derived CDR1 and CDR2 are SGHTA and FQGNSA. The CDR3 is 12 amino acids. V lost 3 bases, J lost 7 bases, and 10 bases lay in between. The CDR3 loop is CASSLGLEEQYF. As DNA, the CDR3 is TGTGCCAGCAGCTTGGGCCTTGAGGAGCAGTACTTC.

There are many counts of this clonotype. The CDR3 region has the DNA TGCAGTGCTAGACAAGCGGGGCGGACCGGGGAGCTGTTTTTT. Translated, it gives CSARQAGRTGELFF. The genes are TRBV20-1 and TRBJ2-2; 7 bases are a match to TRBD2. Germline V gene sequence: CDR1 DFQATT, CDR2 SNEGSKA (reference sequence). This CDR3 comprises 14 residues. The junction had 5 bases not matched to a gene; V was cut back by 2 bases and J by 5 bases.

This clonotype was recorded many times. The V call is TRBV3-1, the J call TRBJ1-5; no firm D call. The germline V gene has CDR1 LGHDT and CDR2 YNNKEL (reference sequence). V was pared by 4 bases and J by 8 bases, with 9 bases between. The CDR3 totals 12 residues. Here the CDR3 DNA reads TGTGCCAGCAGCCGCGGGGAGGAGCCCCAGCATTTT. It encodes CASSRGEEPQHF.

This clonotype was detected many times. The chain combines TRBV12-3 or TRBV12-4 with TRBJ2-3; no clear D. V shed 5 bases and J shed 1 base, with 10 bases lying between them. CDR3 length: 14 amino acids. The CDR3: CASSTGPGTDTQYF. The CDR3 DNA follows: TGTGCCAGCAGTACCGGACCCGGCACAGATACGCAGTATTTT.

This clonotype was observed many times. The chain recombines TRBV24-1 with TRBJ2-7; TRBD2 aligns across 8 bases. The CDR3 is made up of 14 amino acids. V dropped 7 bases and J dropped 2; count of bases not matched to a gene: 6. Germline-derived CDR1 and CDR2 are KGHDR and SFDVKD. This CDR3 is CATRELAVAYEQYF. Written as DNA, the CDR3 is TGTGCCACCAGGGAACTAGCGGTAGCCTACGAGCAGTACTTC.

The sample holds many counts of this clonotype. The V and J genes are TRBV7-2 and TRBJ1-2; D gene unclear. Trimming cost V 3 bases and J 5 bases, with 13 bases left between them. This CDR3 is 14 amino acids long. Germline assignment: CDR1 SGHTA and CDR2 FQGNSA. DNA for the CDR3: TGTGCCAGCAGCTTTGACGGAGCCCTGTATGGCTACACCTTC. Its translation is CASSFDGALYGYTF.

The DNA for the CDR3 is TGTGCCAGCAGCTTGAAAGCCCTAGCGGGAGGTGGTGAGCAGTTCTTC. Protein sequence: CASSLKALAGGGEQFF. The chain carries TRBV5-6 and TRBJ2-1; the match to TRBD2 covers 11 bases. Germline V gene data show CDR1 as SGHDT and CDR2 as YYEEEE. This CDR3 has 16 residues. The V and J ends lost 1 base and 9 bases, in that order; junction bases with no gene match: 9.

This clonotype was seen repeatedly, ten times or more. The chain links TRBV5-1 to TRBJ1-2; no reliable D call. There are 13 residues in the CDR3. The germline gives CDR1 SGHRS, CDR2 YFSETQ. Trimming shortened V by 4 bases and J by 3 bases, and 10 bases separated the two germline ends. This chain's CDR3 is CASSGLPDYGYTF. Here the CDR3 DNA reads TGCGCCAGCAGCGGGCTCCCCGACTATGGCTACACCTTC.

This clonotype occurred many times. The rearrangement joins TRBV29-1 to TRBJ2-5, with 10 bases fitting TRBD2. This CDR3 region has 15 residues. Germline V gene sequence: CDR1 SQVTM, CDR2 ANQGSEA. The V and J ends lost 5 bases and 2 bases, in that order; junction bases with no gene match: 8. The CDR3 is CSVSWGLATQETQYF. The CDR3 bases are TGCAGCGTTTCGTGGGGACTAGCGACGCAAGAGACCCAGTACTTC.

Ten or more counts support this clonotype. This chain joins TRBV7-2 and TRBJ1-5; no firm D call. The CDR3 spans 12 residues. The germline V and J ends were trimmed by 4 bases and 1 base, with 2 bases remaining between them. Germline lookup yields CDR1 SGHTA and CDR2 FQGNSA. The CDR3 region has the DNA TGTGCCAGCAGCTACAGCAATCAGCCCCAGCATTTT. This gives the protein CASSYSNQPQHF. The whole variable domain, remainder taken from reference TRBV7-2 and TRBJ1-5, is GAGVSQSPSNKVTEKGKDVELRCDPISGHTALYWYRQSLGQGLEFLIYFQGNSAPDKSGLPSDRFSAERTGGSVSTLTIQRTQQEDSAVYLCASSYSNQPQHFGDGTRLSIL.

Judged by abundance, this clonotype is medium-sized. J is TRBJ1-1 and V is TRBV7-3; the D is unclear. CDR1 and CDR2 (germline): SGHTA, FQGTGA. Trimming removed 1 base at V and 0 bases at J, with 9 bases between. The CDR3 runs to 15 residues. CDR3 bases: TGTGCCAGCAGCTTAAGAGGTGATTTGAACACTGAAGCTTTCTTT. Translating gives CASSLRGDLNTEAFF. Variable domain in full (rest from reference TRBV7-3 and TRBJ1-1): GAGVSQTPSNKVTEKGKYVELRCDPISGHTALYWYRQSLGQGPEFLIYFQGTGAADDSGLPNDRFFAVRPEGSVSTLKIQRTERGDSAVYLCASSLRGDLNTEAFFGQGTRLTVV.

This clonotype has a count of ten or more. V usage is TRBV5-1 and J usage is TRBJ2-7; 9 bases align to TRBD2. V lost 5 bases to trimming and J lost 1 base; unmatched junction nucleotides: 1. Germline V gene lookup returns CDR1 SGHRS and CDR2 YFSETQ. The CDR3 length is 13 residues. CDR3 sequence (DNA): TGCGCCAGCAGGACTAGCGGTTCCTACGAGCAGTACTTC. This encodes CASRTSGSYEQYF.

This clonotype is labeled as large. The rearrangement uses TRBV6-6 and TRBJ1-1, with D perhaps matching TRBD1 (5 bases). CDR3 size: 12 residues. Germline V gives CDR1 MNHNY, CDR2 SVGAGI (reference sequence). V dropped 2 bases and J dropped 5 bases, with 6 bases sitting between them. The CDR3 loop reads CASSYGGTEAFF. The CDR3, as DNA: TGTGCCAGCAGTTACGGGGGGACTGAAGCTTTCTTT.

This clonotype was seen ten or more times. V gene TRBV2 combines with J gene TRBJ2-3; 8 bases align to TRBD2. The ends lost 1 base at V and 2 bases at J; junction bases unmatched: 5. Germline CDR1 SNHLY, CDR2 FYNNEI. This CDR3 contains 16 residues. The CDR3 DNA reads as TGTGCCAGCAGTGAAGGGGCGGGGGGCCCCACAGATACGCAGTATTTT. As protein: CASSEGAGGPTDTQYF.

In this sample, this clonotype turned up many times. This chain joins TRBV5-1 and TRBJ1-3, with a tentative D call TRBD1 (6 bases). Trimming pared 0 bases from V and 0 bases from J, leaving 16 bases between. CDR1 and CDR2 from the germline V gene are SGHRS and YFSETQ. The CDR3 is made up of 18 amino acids. The CDR3 loop reads CASSLEPGVALSGNTIYF. CDR3 nucleotide sequence: TGCGCCAGCAGCTTGGAACCAGGGGTGGCCCTCTCTGGAAACACCATATATTTT.

This clonotype was observed at least ten times. The chain uses TRBV12-3 or TRBV12-4 and TRBJ2-7, with D perhaps assigned TRBD1 or TRBD2 (5 bases each). The CDR3 covers 16 residues. V gave up 8 bases and J gave up 1 base, with 21 bases separating them. The CDR3 is CASWGPGRSFSYEQYF. The DNA of the CDR3 is TGTGCCAGCTGGGGCCCGGGGCGATCCTTTTCCTACGAGCAGTACTTC.

The V call is TRBV5-1, the J call TRBJ2-3, with 7 nucleotides matching TRBD2. The CDR3 sequence is 14 residues long. Germline trimming cut 4 bases from V and 6 bases from J; bases unmatched to any gene: 8. CDR1 is SGHRS, CDR2 YFSETQ, per germline. The CDR3 nucleotides are TGCGCCAGCAGCCGAAGCGGGACTGCCGATACGCAGTATTTT. Encoded protein: CASSRSGTADTQYF.

This clonotype was found many times. The chain carries TRBV7-9 and TRBJ2-5; D may be TRBD1 (5 bases). The CDR3 sequence is 15 residues long. The germline gives CDR1 SEHNR, CDR2 FQNEAQ (reference sequence). Trimming removed 4 bases from V and 0 bases from J, with 12 bases in between. CDR3 DNA sequence: TGTGCCAGCAGCTCTTGGGGCCAGTACCAAGAGACCCAGTACTTC. Amino acids: CASSSWGQYQETQYF.

There are a few counts of this clonotype. The gene calls are TRBV6-5 and TRBJ2-2; D call uncertain. Between the trimmed V and J ends, which lost 5 bases and 2 bases, there was a span of 0 bases. The length of the CDR3 is 11 residues. From germline, CDR1 is MNHEY and CDR2 SVGAGI. Here the CDR3 reads CASSNTGELFF. The CDR3 DNA reads TGTGCCAGCAGTAACACCGGGGAGCTGTTTTTT.

This clonotype was recorded at least ten times. The chain uses TRBV18 and TRBJ2-4, with D possibly matching TRBD2 (5 bases). In germline, CDR1 is KGHSH, CDR2 LQKENI. The V end lost 3 bases, the J end lost 2 bases, and 14 bases lay between the germline ends. This CDR3 region has 16 residues. In DNA, the CDR3 is TGTGCCAGCTCACCCGCGCGGGCCGGGACCAAAAACATTCAGTACTTC. Protein: CASSPARAGTKNIQYF.

This clonotype was seen many times. The V and J genes are TRBV20-1 and TRBJ2-2, with TRBD2 identical over 8 bases. Germline CDR1 and CDR2: DFQATT and SNEGSKA (reference sequence). CDR3 size: 14 residues. Trimming at V came to 3 bases and at J to 4 bases, leaving 4 bases not matched to a gene. This CDR3 is CSARGRGGTGELFF. The CDR3 DNA reads TGCAGTGCTAGGGGACGGGGGGGCACCGGGGAGCTGTTTTTT.

This clonotype was found once. Since a much larger clone is just one base distant, this may be a read error. The chain's CDR3 is CAISGGQGLETQYF. CDR3 bases: TGTGCCATCAGTGGGGGACAGGGGCTGGAGACCCAGTACTTC. J is TRBJ2-5 and V is TRBV10-3, with TRBD1 identical over 10 bases. The CDR3 sequence is 14 residues long. V was clipped by 4 bases and J by 5 bases; unmatched bases: 4. CDR1 is ENHRY and CDR2 is SYGVKD in the germline V gene.

This clonotype was detected ten times or more. DNA for the CDR3: TGTGCTAGTGGTTTGCCAGGGGAGGTCTATGGCTACACCTTC. This translates into CASGLPGEVYGYTF. J is TRBJ1-2 and V is TRBV12-5; tentative D call: TRBD1 (6 bases). The germline V gene has CDR1 LGHNT and CDR2 FRNRAP. The CDR3 length is 14 residues. V gave up 2 bases and J gave up 4 bases, with 11 bases separating them.

This clonotype was seen ten or more times. The chain has TRBV3-1 and TRBJ1-3; no clear D. V was clipped by 4 bases and J by 1 base, with 8 bases between them. The CDR3 covers 14 residues. Germline V lookup: CDR1 LGHDT, CDR2 YNNKEL (reference sequence). The CDR3 reads CASSPLISGNTIYF. DNA of the CDR3: TGTGCCAGCAGCCCCTTGATATCTGGAAACACCATATATTTT.

The chain recombines TRBV7-2 with TRBJ2-5; 12 positions match TRBD2. The CDR3 has 15 amino acids. The germline CDR1 and CDR2 sequences are SGHTA and FQGNSA. J lost 5 bases, V lost 5 bases, and 6 bases had no gene match. The CDR3 region is CASSKGLAGSETQYF. The CDR3 region has the DNA TGTGCCAGCAGCAAAGGACTAGCGGGGAGCGAGACCCAGTACTTC.

This clonotype is labeled medium-sized. J is TRBJ2-1 and V is TRBV4-1; D could derive from TRBD1 or TRBD2 (5 bases each). The V gene's germline CDR1 is MGHRA and CDR2 YSYEKL. CDR3 length equals 18 residues. V gave up 4 bases and J gave up 0 bases, with 19 bases separating them. The CDR3 coding sequence is TGCGCCAGCAGCCGGGGACCCGCGGGCGGACCCTCCTACAATGAGCAGTTCTTC. Amino acid sequence: CASSRGPAGGPSYNEQFF.

In its sample, this clonotype was seen many times. The V gene is TRBV7-2, the J gene TRBJ2-4, with D perhaps given as TRBD1 or TRBD2 (5 bases each). CDR1 is SGHTA and CDR2 is FQGNSA in the germline V gene. CDR3 size: 14 residues. V was clipped by 6 bases and J by 0 bases, with 9 bases between them. CDR3 sequence (DNA): TGTGCCAGCAGAGGGACCGTAGCCAAAAACATTCAGTACTTC. Protein product: CASRGTVAKNIQYF.

This clonotype was detected ten times or more. The rearrangement links TRBV5-8 to TRBJ2-7; the D is unclear. The V gene lost 0 bases and the J gene lost 2 bases, with 6 bases spanning the gap. The CDR3 has 13 residues. Germline loops: CDR1 SGHTS, CDR2 YDEGEE. The CDR3 here is CASSLGGPYEQYF. The CDR3 DNA reads as TGTGCCAGCAGCTTGGGCGGACCCTACGAGCAGTACTTC.

This clonotype was recorded many times. J is TRBJ2-5 and V is TRBV6-6; possibly TRBD2 for D (5 bases). The CDR3 extends over 13 amino acids. V lost 10 bases and J 5 bases, leaving 17 bases between the germline ends. Germline values: CDR1 MNHNY, CDR2 SVGAGI (reference sequence). DNA of the CDR3: TGTGCCACTGGGCGGTCTGGCGGGGAGACCCAGTACTTC. It codes for CATGRSGGETQYF.